Below, one T cell receptor (beta chain) is given with its context. What it recognizes is unknown. These data are taken from a study of T cell responses to AZD1222 COVID-19 vaccine. The repertoire was sequenced with immunoSEQ multiplex PCR; TCRdb's copy has only in-frame clones and lacks some. The sample has nearly 110,000 clones; 87% are singletons. Whole-study findings and limits: Reportedly, nearly half of unique spike TCRs recognized epitopes outside B.1.351/B.1.1.7 mutations. There were vaccine-associated CD4 TCRs across spike, dominant at 160-218 and 743-854. Every sample of the repertoires postdated the peak T cell response. Among the donors, most were white British and more were female, and clonal diversity was possibly underestimated.

The CDR3 runs to 14 residues. Trimming cost V 0 bases and J 8 bases, with 13 bases left between them. Germline V gene lookup returns CDR1 LGHNA and CDR2 YNFKEQ. V is TRBV4-2 and J is TRBJ1-2; D remains unclear. The TCR comes from an adult in good health. The material was peripheral blood, obtained on day 0 of AZD1222 vaccination. The CDR3 sequence is CASSQDAVVVGYTF. The CDR3 DNA reads TGTGCCAGCAGCCAAGATGCAGTGGTTGTGGGCTACACCTTC.